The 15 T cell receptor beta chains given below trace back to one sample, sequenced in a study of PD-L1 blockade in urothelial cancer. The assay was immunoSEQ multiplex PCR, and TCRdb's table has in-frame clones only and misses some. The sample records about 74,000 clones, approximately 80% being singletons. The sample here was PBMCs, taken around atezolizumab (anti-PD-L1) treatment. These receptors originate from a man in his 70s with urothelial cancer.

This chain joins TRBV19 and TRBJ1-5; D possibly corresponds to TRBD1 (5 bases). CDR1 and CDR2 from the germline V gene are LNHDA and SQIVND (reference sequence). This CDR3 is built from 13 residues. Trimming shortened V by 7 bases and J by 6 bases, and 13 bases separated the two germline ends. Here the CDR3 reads CASNKGLVQPQHF. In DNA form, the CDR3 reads TGTGCCAGTAATAAGGGGCTTGTTCAGCCCCAGCATTTT.

CDR3 loop: CASSTPGLAGGSGANVLTF. The CDR3 DNA reads TGTGCCAGCAGCACCCCGGGACTAGCGGGTGGCTCTGGGGCCAACGTCCTGACTTTC. The V and J genes are TRBV11-2 and TRBJ2-6, with 12 bases matching TRBD2. CDR3 size: 19 residues. In germline, CDR1 is SGHAT, CDR2 FQNNGV. V shed 5 bases, J shed 0 bases, and the junction held 8 bases outside the gene matches.

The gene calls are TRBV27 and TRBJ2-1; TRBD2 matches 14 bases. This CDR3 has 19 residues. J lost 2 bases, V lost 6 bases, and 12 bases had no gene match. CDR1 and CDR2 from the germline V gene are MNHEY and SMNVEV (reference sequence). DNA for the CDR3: TGTGCCAGCAGCCCTCAAGGGACTAGCGGGAGAGGGGCCTACAATGAGCAGTTCTTC. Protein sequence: CASSPQGTSGRGAYNEQFF.

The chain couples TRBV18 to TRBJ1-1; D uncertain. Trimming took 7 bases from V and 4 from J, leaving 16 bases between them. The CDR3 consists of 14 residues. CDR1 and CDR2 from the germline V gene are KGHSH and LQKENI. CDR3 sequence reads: CASLTTPGSTEAFF. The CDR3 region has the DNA TGTGCCAGCTTAACCACCCCGGGGAGCACTGAAGCTTTCTTT.

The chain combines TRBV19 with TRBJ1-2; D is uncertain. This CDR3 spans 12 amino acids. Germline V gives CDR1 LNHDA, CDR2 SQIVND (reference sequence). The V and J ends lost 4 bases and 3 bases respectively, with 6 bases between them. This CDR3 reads CASSTQYYGYTF. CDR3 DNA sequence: TGTGCCAGTAGTACCCAGTACTATGGCTACACCTTC.

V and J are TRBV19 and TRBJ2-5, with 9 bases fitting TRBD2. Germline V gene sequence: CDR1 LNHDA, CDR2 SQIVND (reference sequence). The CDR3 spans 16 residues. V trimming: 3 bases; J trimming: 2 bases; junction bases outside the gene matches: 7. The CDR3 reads CASSIGGLAGQETQYF. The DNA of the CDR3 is TGTGCCAGTAGTATTGGGGGACTAGCCGGGCAAGAGACCCAGTACTTC.

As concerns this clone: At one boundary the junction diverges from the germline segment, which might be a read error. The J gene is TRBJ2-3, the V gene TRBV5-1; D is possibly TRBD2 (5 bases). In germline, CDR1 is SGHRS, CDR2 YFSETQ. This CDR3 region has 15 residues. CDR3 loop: CASNLGESETDTQYF. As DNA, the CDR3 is TGCGCCAGCAACTTGGGAGAAAGTGAGACAGATACGCAGTATTTT.

The CDR3 nucleotides are TGCGCCAGCAGCCAATGGACGGGGACCTACGAGCAGTACTTC. Its protein is CASSQWTGTYEQYF. This sequence joins TRBV4-1 and TRBJ2-7; possibly TRBD2 for D (5 bases). Germline-derived CDR1 and CDR2 are MGHRA and YSYEKL. V lost 2 bases and J lost 2, with 10 bases in between. This CDR3 spans 14 amino acids.

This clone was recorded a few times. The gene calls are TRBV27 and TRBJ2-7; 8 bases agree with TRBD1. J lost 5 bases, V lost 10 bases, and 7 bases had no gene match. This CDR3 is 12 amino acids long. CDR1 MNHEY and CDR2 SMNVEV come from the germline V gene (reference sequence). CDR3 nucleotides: TGTGCCACACAGGACAGGGTGGACGAGCAGTACTTC. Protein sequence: CATQDRVDEQYF.

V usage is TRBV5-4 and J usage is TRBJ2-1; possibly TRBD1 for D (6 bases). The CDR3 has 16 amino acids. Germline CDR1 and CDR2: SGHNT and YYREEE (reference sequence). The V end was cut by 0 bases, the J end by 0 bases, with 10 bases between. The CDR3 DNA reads TGTGCCAGCAGCTTGGGGGACACAAGCTCCTACAATGAGCAGTTCTTC. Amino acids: CASSLGDTSSYNEQFF.

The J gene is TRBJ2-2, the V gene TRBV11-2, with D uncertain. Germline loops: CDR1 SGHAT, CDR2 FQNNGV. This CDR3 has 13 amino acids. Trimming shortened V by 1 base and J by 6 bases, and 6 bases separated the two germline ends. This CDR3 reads CASSLGTAGELFF. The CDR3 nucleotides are TGTGCCAGCAGCTTAGGAACGGCCGGGGAGCTGTTTTTT.

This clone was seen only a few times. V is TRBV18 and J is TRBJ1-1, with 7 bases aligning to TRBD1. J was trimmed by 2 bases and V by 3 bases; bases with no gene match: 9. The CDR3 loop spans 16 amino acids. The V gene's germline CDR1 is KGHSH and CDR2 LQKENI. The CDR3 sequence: CASSPQGGLRNTEAFF. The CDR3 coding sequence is TGTGCCAGCTCACCCCAAGGGGGCCTGAGAAACACTGAAGCTTTCTTT. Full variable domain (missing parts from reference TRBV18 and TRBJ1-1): NAGVMQNPRHLVRRRGQEARLRCSPMKGHSHVYWYRQLPEEGLKFMVYLQKENIIDESGMPKERFSAEFPKEGPSILRIQQVVRGDSAAYFCASSPQGGLRNTEAFFGQGTRLTVV.

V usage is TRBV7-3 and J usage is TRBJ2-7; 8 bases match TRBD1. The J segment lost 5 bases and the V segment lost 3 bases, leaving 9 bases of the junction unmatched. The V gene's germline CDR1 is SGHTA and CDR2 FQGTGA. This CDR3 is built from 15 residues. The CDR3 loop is CASSFTGAGGNEQYF. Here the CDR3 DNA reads TGTGCCAGCAGCTTCACCGGGGCAGGGGGCAACGAGCAGTACTTC.

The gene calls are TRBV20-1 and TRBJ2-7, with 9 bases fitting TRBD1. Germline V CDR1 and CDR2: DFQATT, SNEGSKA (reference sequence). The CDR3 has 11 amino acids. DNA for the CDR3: TGCAGGGGGGGACAGGGAAACGAGCAGTACTTC. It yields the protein CRGGQGNEQYF.

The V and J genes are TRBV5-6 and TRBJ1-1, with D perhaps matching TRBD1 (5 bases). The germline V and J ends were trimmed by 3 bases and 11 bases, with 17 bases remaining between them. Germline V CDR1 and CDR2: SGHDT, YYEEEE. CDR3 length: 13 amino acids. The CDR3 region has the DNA TGTGCCAGCAGCTCCCGCGTAGGGGTTCGGGCTTTCTTT. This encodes CASSSRVGVRAFF.